These T cell receptor beta chains were read from a single sample in a study of T cells in Graves' hyperthyroidism and ophthalmopathy. Via MiXCR, TCRdb re-called the multiplex PCR reads, giving one row per CDR3 protein. The sample has under 300,000 distinct CDR3 sequences; roughly 20% are singletons. The sample was blood. Receptors originate from a man between 25 and 39 years old with Graves' ophthalmopathy. CDR3s include the opening cysteine and the closing phenylalanine or tryptophan.

>TRBV24-1
CATGDGQGPETQYF
>TRBV28
CASTSPRVLYNEQFF
>TRBV7-9
CASTKLGDHEQFF
>TRBV30
CAWSDQGRGFEKLFF
>TRBV24-1
CATSDSGKPTDTQYF
>TRBV9
CASSEKVYSGNTIYF
>TRBV2
CASSEYGVAEQYF
>TRBV12-5
CALARGTWYF
>TRBV7-2
CASSLAEFAGANVLTF
>TRBV7-9
CASSYALNDRLHSYEQYF
>TRBV14
CASSQAGTSLDTQYF
>TRBV27
CASSWDFSYNEQFF
>TRBV12-3/TRBV12-4
CASSPGDNEQFF
>TRBV12-3/TRBV12-4
CASNTGTGGLAGVYEQYF
>TRBV6-2/TRBV6-3
CASSYSKLAGGFKTQYF
>TRBV5-4
CASSSDRENEKLFF
>TRBV28
CASTIPRKNTEAFF
>TRBV11-2
CASSLMPSSQETQYF
>TRBV5-6
CASSRQKFMTSQAFF
>TRBV5-1
CASSSGGGTSGTDTQYF
>TRBV28
CASSTPTGVNYGYTF
>TRBV2
CASSVRGLDEQFF
>TRBV10-3
CAIREQLGTYEQYF
>TRBV12-3/TRBV12-4
CANRPGQANTGELFF
>TRBV28
CATFPRLATGELFF
>TRBV3-1
CASSQEAGVSYEQYF
>TRBV14
CASSQGWGINEQYF
>TRBV9
CASSVGGRAYNEQFF
>TRBV11-1
CASSQDVLAGGGYNEQFF